The 3 T cell receptor beta chains below come from one sample, sequenced in a study of T cells in localized non-small cell lung cancer. Profiling relied on immunoSEQ multiplex PCR, and the TCRdb table lists in-frame clones only, not all of them. This table holds about 21,000 clones, roughly 90% found once. The sequencing used peripheral blood, collected before any cancer treatment. These receptors all come from a man aged 35 to 69 with stage I lung adenocarcinoma.

The chain carries TRBV6-4 and TRBJ2-3, with D tentatively TRBD1 or TRBD2 (5 bases each). V gave up 8 bases and J gave up 4 bases, with 13 bases separating them. This CDR3 has 13 residues. From germline, CDR1 is MRHNA and CDR2 SNTAGT. The CDR3 sequence: CASSGQGADTQYF. The CDR3 nucleotides read TGTGCCAGCTCCGGGCAGGGAGCAGATACGCAGTATTTT.

CDR3 protein: CASSLIGNNYEQYF. As DNA, the CDR3 is TGTGCCAGCAGCTTGATAGGCAACAACTACGAGCAGTACTTC. The J gene is TRBJ2-7, the V gene TRBV5-6, with D hard to call. Per germline, CDR1 SGHDT and CDR2 YYEEEE. Trimming took off 1 base at V and 3 bases at J, with 11 bases between the two ends. This CDR3 region has 14 residues. Filled out from reference TRBV5-6 and TRBJ2-7, the complete variable domain reads DAGVTQSPTHLIKTRGQQVTLRCSPKSGHDTVSWYQQALGQGPQFIFQYYEEEERQRGNFPDRFSGHQFPNYSSELNVNALLLGDSALYLCASSLIGNNYEQYFGPGTRLTVT.

The chain links TRBV27 to TRBJ2-3; the match to TRBD1 covers 9 bases. This CDR3 region has 15 residues. The trim removed 6 bases at V and 2 bases at J, leaving 6 bases unmatched. Germline values: CDR1 MNHEY, CDR2 SMNVEV (reference sequence). Here the CDR3 reads CASSRTGEVTDTQYF. The CDR3 nucleotides read TGTGCCAGCAGCAGGACAGGGGAGGTCACAGATACGCAGTATTTT.